This TCR beta chain was captured in a study of T cell repertoires in cytomegalovirus infection. Study-level information: Selected CMV epitopes included recently identified HLA-C-restricted ones as well as well-studied HLA-B-restricted ones. The public TCR beta signatures pointed to both CMV infection and matching HLA type.

Comments on this clonotype: What it binds is unknown.

TCRdb re-called the reads through MiXCR, storing one row per CDR3 protein. This repertoire shows about 340,000 distinct CDR3 sequences, just under 30% found once; its top ten account for around 20%. Study observations and caveats: The cumulative frequency of public TCR beta families identified carriers of CMV plus the relevant HLA. Ex vivo, HLA-C-restricted CMV-specific TCR beta clonotypes prevailed over the rest of the response.

The V and J ends lost 3 bases and 4 bases respectively, with 13 bases between them. Germline CDR1 reads LNHDA; CDR2 reads SQIVND (reference sequence). This CDR3 comprises 15 residues. The sequence came from a human donor in good health (CMV status not recorded). Some clones in this sample may be carry-over from other donors' samples. The rearrangement links TRBV19 to TRBJ2-1, with D maybe TRBD2 (8 bases). The sample in question was cultured PBMCs, obtained from culture after CMV antigen stimulation. Here the CDR3 DNA reads TGTGCCAGTAGTATCGCGGGGGGACAGTACAATGAGCAGTTCTTC. Its translation: CASSIAGGQYNEQFF.